This T cell receptor (beta chain) came from a study of beta chain features in type 1 diabetes. Study at large: On cell yields, gender and age, patients and healthy donors were similar.

Study results and limitations: Moderate but significant shortening of TCRB CDR3s was recorded in all four CD4+ subsets from Type 1 diabetes patients. Insertions at VDJ junctions were less frequent in type 1 diabetes patients. These patients also deleted more nucleotides at the same junctions. Patients' naive, central memory and regulatory TCRB repertoires appeared more alike than those of healthy donors. PCR might preferentially amplify shorter templates, equally in patients and controls.

Germline lookup yields CDR1 MDHEN and CDR2 SYDVKM. This CDR3 contains 14 residues. Trimming shortened V by 3 bases and J by 4 bases, and 7 bases separated the two germline ends. The sample holds a few counts of this clone. Its antigen is unidentified. The whole isolated RNA underwent reverse transcription, so sequencing captured expressed TCRB transcripts. Clones were sequenced by immunoSEQ multiplex PCR, and TCRdb holds only the in-frame ones, with some missing. The data contain over 600,000 clones, over 10% of them seen just once; the ten biggest clones take up more than 0.1%. The genes are TRBV28 and TRBJ1-6, with D tentatively TRBD1 (6 bases). Sequencing used naive CD4+ T cells from blood. This receptor was taken from a man between 25 and 39 years old with type 1 diabetes. The CDR3 coding sequence is TGTGCCAGCAGTTTCACAGGGTATAATTCACCCCTCCACTTT. This translates into CASSFTGYNSPLHF.